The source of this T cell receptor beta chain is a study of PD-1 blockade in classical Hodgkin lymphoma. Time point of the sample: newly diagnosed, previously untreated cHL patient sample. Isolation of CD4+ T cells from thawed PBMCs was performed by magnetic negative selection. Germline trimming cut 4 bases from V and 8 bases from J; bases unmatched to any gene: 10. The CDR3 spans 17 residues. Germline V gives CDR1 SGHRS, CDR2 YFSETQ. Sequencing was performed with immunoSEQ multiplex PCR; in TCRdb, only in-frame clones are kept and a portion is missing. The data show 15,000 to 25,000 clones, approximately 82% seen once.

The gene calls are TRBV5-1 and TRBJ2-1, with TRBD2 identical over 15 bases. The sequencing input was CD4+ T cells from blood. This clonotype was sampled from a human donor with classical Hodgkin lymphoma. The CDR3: CASSRGLAGGPEHEQFF. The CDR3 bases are TGCGCCAGCAGCAGAGGACTAGCGGGAGGGCCTGAGCATGAGCAGTTCTTC. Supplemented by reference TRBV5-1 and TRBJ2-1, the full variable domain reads KAGVTQTPRYLIKTRGQQVTLSCSPISGHRSVSWYQQTPGQGLQFLFEYFSETQRNKGNFPGRFSGRQFSNSRSEMNVSTLELGDSALYLCASSRGLAGGPEHEQFFGPGTRLTVL.